This T cell receptor (beta chain) was sequenced in a study of T cells in Graves' hyperthyroidism and ophthalmopathy. This clonotype was recorded at least ten times. There were TCR beta CDR3 regions amplified from RNA transcripts. First-round RT-PCR targeting the TCR CDR3 was performed with the HTBI primer set. Each CDR3 protein gets one entry after TCRdb re-called the multiplex PCR reads with MiXCR. Here the sample spans over 400,000 distinct CDR3 sequences, around a fifth being singletons. The CDR3 spans 14 residues. CDR1 MNHEY and CDR2 SMNVEV come from the germline V gene (reference sequence). V was clipped by 5 bases and J by 4 bases, with 15 bases between them.

This clonotype was obtained from an older woman with Graves' ophthalmopathy. The V call is TRBV27, the J call TRBJ2-7; D not resolved. Sequenced material: blood. CDR3 loop: CASSLTQKGYEQYF. The CDR3 region has the DNA TGTGCCAGCAGTCTGACCCAAAAAGGATACGAGCAGTACTTC.